The entry below describes one T cell receptor (beta chain). The antigen remains unidentified. TCRdb re-called the reads through MiXCR, storing one row per CDR3 protein. The table shows around 300,000 distinct CDR3 sequences, with 9.5% occurring only once. This entry comes from a study of T cell repertoires in cytomegalovirus infection. The wider study: It was the public TCR beta signatures that indicated both CMV infection and matching HLA type.

The CDR3 length is 14 residues. The germline CDR1 and CDR2 sequences are MDHEN and SYDVKM. J lost 1 base, V lost 7 bases, and 6 bases had no gene match. Study-level findings and limits: The ex vivo response was dominated by HLA-C-restricted CMV-specific TCR beta clonotypes. Cumulated frequencies of public TCR beta families served to identify carriers of CMV plus the relevant HLA.

The sequence was collected from a human donor in good health (CMV status not recorded). Some clones in this sample may be carry-over from other donors' samples. Sample: PBMCs. The chain couples TRBV28 to TRBJ2-5, with 7 bases identical to TRBD1. CDR3 in amino acids: CASTPGTAQETQYF. CDR3 nucleotides: TGTGCCAGCACCCCCGGGACAGCCCAAGAGACCCAGTACTTC.